This T cell receptor beta chain appears in the sequencing data of a study of tumor-infiltrating lymphocytes in localized non-small cell lung cancer. Measured with immunoSEQ multiplex PCR; TCRdb has only the in-frame clones, and not every one. Of roughly 9,900 clones in the sample, about 60% are singletons; the top ten hold about 9.1%. About this clone: As yet, its antigen is unknown.

Points from the study as a whole: TCRbeta sequencing showed higher T cell infiltration in tumors than uninvolved lung. Different pieces of the same tissue went to different assays, confounding technical variation with intratumor heterogeneity. Immunotypes IM1 and IM2 had similar TCR-derived T-cell fractions.

Germline CDR1 and CDR2: SGHDN and FVKESK. CDR3 length equals 15 residues. Trimming took 4 bases from V and 5 from J, leaving 17 bases between them. Sequencing was done on a sample of lung tumor tissue. The chain links TRBV14 to TRBJ1-1, with D perhaps TRBD1 (5 bases). The origin of this receptor is a human donor with non-small cell lung cancer. The CDR3 nucleotides are TGTGCCAGCAGCCTCGAAACGGGGGGGTGGACTGAAGCTTTCTTT. Its translation is CASSLETGGWTEAFF. Variable domain in full (rest from reference TRBV14 and TRBJ1-1): EAGVTQFPSHSVIEKGQTVTLRCDPISGHDNLYWYRRVMGKEIKFLLHFVKESKQDESGMPNNRFLAERTGGTYSTLKVQPAELEDSGVYFCASSLETGGWTEAFFGQGTRLTVV.